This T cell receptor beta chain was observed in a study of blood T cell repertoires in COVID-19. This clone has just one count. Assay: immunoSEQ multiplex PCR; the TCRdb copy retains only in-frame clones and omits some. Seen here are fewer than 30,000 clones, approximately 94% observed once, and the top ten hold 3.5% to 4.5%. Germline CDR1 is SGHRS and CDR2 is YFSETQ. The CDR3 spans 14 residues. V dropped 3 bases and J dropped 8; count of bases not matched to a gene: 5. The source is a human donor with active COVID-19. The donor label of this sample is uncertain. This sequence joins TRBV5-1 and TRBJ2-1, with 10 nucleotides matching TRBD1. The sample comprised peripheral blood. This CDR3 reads CASSWTGGIDEQFF. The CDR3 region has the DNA TGCGCCAGCAGCTGGACAGGGGGTATCGATGAGCAGTTCTTC.